Shown below are 27 T cell receptor beta chains from a single sample sequenced in a study of T-cell reconstitution after alpha-beta-depleted transplantation in children. Molecular barcoding with unique molecular identifiers was used for the TCRbeta library. TCRdb reprocessed the PCR reads with MiXCR, giving one entry per CDR3 protein. The sample has around 700,000 distinct CDR3 sequences, 10% to 15% seen once. Sequenced material: PBMCs, taken before TCRalphabeta/CD19-depleted stem cell transplant. Receptors were obtained from a girl aged 2 to 9 with congenital amegakaryocytic thrombocytopenia, due to receive a stem cell transplant.

Many counts were recorded for this clonotype. The chain combines TRBV5-1 with TRBJ2-3; 9 nucleotides align to TRBD1. The length of the CDR3 is 14 residues. The V gene's germline CDR1 is SGHRS and CDR2 YFSETQ. Germline trimming cut 0 bases from V and 6 bases from J; bases unmatched to any gene: 2. In nucleotides, the CDR3 is TGCGCCAGCAGCTTGGTACAGGGGGCGGATACGCAGTATTTT. Translated: CASSLVQGADTQYF. The entire variable domain, with the rest obtained from reference TRBV5-1 and TRBJ2-3, is as follows: KAGVTQTPRYLIKTRGQQVTLSCSPISGHRSVSWYQQTPGQGLQFLFEYFSETQRNKGNFPGRFSGRQFSNSRSEMNVSTLELGDSALYLCASSLVQGADTQYFGPGTRLTVL.

This clonotype has only a few counts. This chain connects TRBV18 to TRBJ2-3, with D hard to call. CDR1 and CDR2 (germline): KGHSH, LQKENI. V lost 5 bases to trimming and J lost 4 bases, with 16 bases between them. The CDR3 runs 15 residues. The CDR3 protein is CASSTDRVRADTQYF. The CDR3 nucleotides read TGTGCCAGCTCAACTGACCGCGTAAGAGCAGATACGCAGTATTTT.

The rearrangement uses TRBV7-9 and TRBJ2-5; 8 bases fit TRBD2. V shed 5 bases, J shed 7 bases, and the junction held 9 bases outside the gene matches. The CDR3 has 14 amino acids. Germline-derived CDR1 and CDR2 are SEHNR and FQNEAQ (reference sequence). Here the CDR3 DNA reads TGTGCCAGCAGCACACCCTTTAGCGGGATGACCCAGTACTTC. Translation gives CASSTPFSGMTQYF.

The V call is TRBV18, the J call TRBJ2-1; 10 positions agree with TRBD2. The trim removed 6 bases at V and 10 bases at J, leaving 18 bases unmatched. Germline CDR1 reads KGHSH; CDR2 reads LQKENI. The CDR3 runs to 17 residues. The CDR3 protein is CASSPRTSGSIYQEQFF. CDR3 in DNA: TGTGCCAGCTCTCCTAGGACTAGCGGAAGCATTTATCAGGAGCAGTTCTTC.

This clonotype has ten or more counts. This rearrangement joins TRBV20-1 to TRBJ2-3; weak D call: TRBD2 (5 bases). The V end lost 6 bases, the J end lost 0 bases, and 25 bases lay between the germline ends. Germline CDR1 reads DFQATT; CDR2 reads SNEGSKA (reference sequence). The CDR3 is 18 amino acids. The CDR3 is CSAASLAPVTYSTDTQYF. Here the CDR3 DNA reads TGCAGTGCAGCGAGTCTAGCACCCGTTACATATAGCACAGATACGCAGTATTTT.

This clonotype was detected a few times. The chain combines TRBV5-1 with TRBJ1-1, with TRBD1 matching 12 bases. Trimming took 0 bases from V and 1 from J; bases not matched to a gene: 4. CDR1 is SGHRS, CDR2 YFSETQ, per germline. The CDR3 is made up of 17 amino acids. The CDR3 protein is CASSLVGQGARNTEAFF. The DNA for the CDR3 is TGCGCCAGCAGCTTGGTGGGACAGGGGGCAAGGAACACTGAAGCTTTCTTT.

This clonotype was found a few times. The CDR3 loop is CSATRRGTSGTGGTDTQYF. The CDR3 DNA reads as TGCAGTGCAACAAGGCGCGGGACTAGCGGTACCGGCGGCACAGATACGCAGTATTTT. The chain has TRBV20-1 and TRBJ2-3; the match to TRBD2 covers 11 bases. The V and J ends lost 6 bases and 1 base, in that order; junction bases with no gene match: 18. The CDR3 contains 19 residues. CDR1 is DFQATT, CDR2 SNEGSKA, per germline (reference sequence).

This clonotype was seen many times. The chain couples TRBV9 to TRBJ1-1, with 7 bases aligning to TRBD1. From germline, CDR1 is SGDLS and CDR2 YYNGEE. The CDR3 spans 14 residues. V lost 0 bases to trimming and J lost 11 bases; unmatched junction nucleotides: 10. The CDR3 spells CASSVATATGSAFF. The CDR3 DNA reads as TGTGCCAGCAGCGTAGCTACGGCGACAGGGTCGGCTTTCTTT.

This clonotype was observed a few times. This chain uses TRBV3-1 with TRBJ2-7; 9 bases map to TRBD2. Trimming took 0 bases from V and 3 from J; bases not matched to a gene: 6. The germline CDR1 and CDR2 sequences are LGHDT and YNNKEL (reference sequence). CDR3 length equals 16 residues. In nucleotides, the CDR3 is TGTGCCAGCAGCCAAGATAACGCGGGAGGGCTCTACGAGCAGTACTTC. It translates to CASSQDNAGGLYEQYF.

The J gene is TRBJ2-5, the V gene TRBV2; D not resolved. The V end lost 6 bases, the J end lost 5 bases, and 7 bases lay between the germline ends. This CDR3 region has 11 residues. Germline-derived CDR1 and CDR2 are SNHLY and FYNNEI. In nucleotides, the CDR3 is TGTGCCAGCAGGGCACCTGAGACCCAGTACTTC. It codes for CASRAPETQYF.

V usage is TRBV7-9 and J usage is TRBJ2-4, with 8 bases that match TRBD2. Unmatched junction bases numbered 8, after V lost 0 bases and J lost 7 bases. The CDR3 covers 16 residues. Per germline, CDR1 SEHNR and CDR2 FQNEAQ (reference sequence). The CDR3 loop reads CASSLAHREGRNIQYF. CDR3 DNA sequence: TGTGCCAGCAGCTTAGCCCATCGGGAGGGCCGTAACATTCAGTACTTC. Combining the CDR3 with reference TRBV7-9 and TRBJ2-4 gives the whole variable domain DTGVSQNPRHKITKRGQNVTFRCDPISEHNRLYWYRQTLGQGPEFLTYFQNEAQLEKSRLLSDRFSAERPKGSFSTLEIQRTEQGDSAMYLCASSLAHREGRNIQYFGAGTRLSVL.

This clonotype was counted only a few times. The genes are TRBV6-2 or TRBV6-3 and TRBJ1-1; TRBD1 aligns across 8 bases. CDR1 MNHEY and CDR2 SVGEGT come from the germline V gene. V lost 0 bases and J lost 4; bases outside the gene matches: 4. The CDR3 has 15 residues. The CDR3 protein is CASSYSTGVATEAFF. In DNA form, the CDR3 reads TGTGCCAGCAGTTACTCGACAGGGGTAGCCACTGAAGCTTTCTTT.

The rearrangement links TRBV5-1 to TRBJ2-3; maybe TRBD1 (5 bases). The J call may not be correct, given that the DNA end is closer to TRBJ1-5. Germline V gene sequence: CDR1 SGHRS, CDR2 YFSETQ. The CDR3 contains 15 residues. The CDR3 sequence: CASSSRDGSPDTQHF. The CDR3 region has the DNA TGCGCCAGCAGCTCGCGGGACGGCTCACCAGATACGCAGCATTTT.

This clonotype was seen ten or more times. The V and J genes are TRBV6-1 and TRBJ2-7, with a possible D match to TRBD1 (7 bases). The length of the CDR3 is 14 residues. Trimming left V 5 bases short and J 2 bases short, with 13 bases between. The germline V gene has CDR1 MNHNS and CDR2 SASEGT. The CDR3 sequence: CASSQGDFAYEQYF. In DNA form, the CDR3 reads TGTGCCAGCAGTCAGGGGGACTTCGCCTACGAGCAGTACTTC.

This clonotype was found many times. The CDR3 DNA is TGCAGTGCTAGAGCCTCCCCGGTGGAGGACATTCAGTACTTC. This sequence encodes CSARASPVEDIQYF. The rearrangement uses TRBV20-1 and TRBJ2-4; D might be TRBD2 (5 bases). Looked up from germline, CDR1 is DFQATT and CDR2 is SNEGSKA (reference sequence). The V end lost 1 base, the J end lost 8 bases, and 15 bases lay between the germline ends. The CDR3 sequence is 14 residues long.

This clonotype was observed many times. J is TRBJ2-4 and V is TRBV29-1; no firm D call. Germline V gene sequence: CDR1 SQVTM, CDR2 ANQGSEA. The length of the CDR3 is 13 residues. Trimming left V 4 bases short and J 4 bases short, with 11 bases between. DNA for the CDR3: TGCAGCGTTGGTTCTCCGCAGAAAAACATTCAGTACTTC. This sequence encodes CSVGSPQKNIQYF.

The chain employs TRBV7-9 and TRBJ1-2; D gene ambiguous. From germline, CDR1 is SEHNR and CDR2 FQNEAQ (reference sequence). The V gene lost 5 bases and the J gene lost 3 bases, with 13 bases spanning the gap. The CDR3 totals 14 residues. The CDR3 bases are TGTGCCAGCAGCCAAGACCAGGATTACTATGGCTACACCTTC. Amino acids: CASSQDQDYYGYTF.

This clonotype was recorded many times. The V and J genes are TRBV18 and TRBJ1-1; maybe TRBD1 (6 bases). This CDR3 contains 13 residues. V was trimmed by 5 bases and J by 6 bases, leaving 13 bases between them. CDR1 KGHSH and CDR2 LQKENI come from the germline V gene. For the CDR3, the DNA is TGTGCCAGCTCATCGACAGGTGGGCCTGAAGCTTTCTTT. Protein product: CASSSTGGPEAFF. Looking up the rest from reference TRBV18 and TRBJ1-1 gives the full variable domain: NAGVMQNPRHLVRRRGQEARLRCSPMKGHSHVYWYRQLPEEGLKFMVYLQKENIIDESGMPKERFSAEFPKEGPSILRIQQVVRGDSAAYFCASSSTGGPEAFFGQGTRLTVV.

This clonotype was detected many times. The V call is TRBV6-5, the J call TRBJ2-3, with TRBD2 matching over 7 bases. CDR1 MNHEY and CDR2 SVGAGI come from the germline V gene. Trimming at V came to 0 bases and at J to 6 bases, leaving 9 bases not matched to a gene. This CDR3 comprises 16 residues. In DNA form, the CDR3 reads TGTGCCAGCAGTTACTCTCCGGGACTAAGTTCGGATACGCAGTATTTT. As protein: CASSYSPGLSSDTQYF.

The chain combines TRBV29-1 with TRBJ2-7; a possible D gene is TRBD2 (5 bases). This CDR3 is built from 13 residues. The V gene lost 5 bases and the J gene lost 0 bases, with 11 bases spanning the gap. Germline loops: CDR1 SQVTM, CDR2 ANQGSEA. CDR3: CSVSTGSSYEQYF. In DNA form, the CDR3 reads TGCAGCGTTTCGACTGGGAGCTCCTACGAGCAGTACTTC.

This clonotype was detected only a few times. This sequence joins TRBV7-9 and TRBJ1-4; D is perhaps TRBD1 (5 bases). The germline V and J ends were trimmed by 5 bases and 6 bases, with 19 bases remaining between them. There are 16 residues in the CDR3. Germline CDR1 and CDR2: SEHNR and FQNEAQ (reference sequence). CDR3 protein: CASSPRRFGGDEKLFF. In DNA form, the CDR3 reads TGTGCCAGCAGCCCCCGGCGGTTTGGGGGAGATGAAAAACTGTTTTTT.

This clonotype was picked up many times. V gene TRBV5-5 combines with J gene TRBJ1-1, with 7 positions matching TRBD1. The germline gives CDR1 SGHKS, CDR2 YYEKEE (reference sequence). The CDR3 is 15 amino acids. The J segment lost 0 bases and the V segment lost 4 bases, leaving 6 bases of the junction unmatched. DNA for the CDR3: TGTGCCAGCAGCATCCGGGACAGCATGAACACTGAAGCTTTCTTT. This sequence encodes CASSIRDSMNTEAFF.

This clonotype was seen only a few times. The CDR3, as DNA: TGTGCCAGCAGTTTAGAACGGAGCCTAGGGTACGAGCAGTACTTC. Translating gives CASSLERSLGYEQYF. The V and J genes are TRBV28 and TRBJ2-7; no reliable D call. This CDR3 region has 15 residues. CDR1 and CDR2 from the germline V gene are MDHEN and SYDVKM. V shed 2 bases and J shed 4 bases, with 15 bases lying between them.

The rearrangement joins TRBV29-1 to TRBJ2-2; D unclear. This CDR3 region has 15 residues. Germline V lookup: CDR1 SQVTM, CDR2 ANQGSEA. Deletions cut 5 bases from V and 3 bases from J, with 16 bases between. The CDR3 sequence: CSVKMSEADTGELFF. As DNA, the CDR3 is TGCAGCGTTAAAATGTCAGAGGCAGACACCGGGGAGCTGTTTTTT.

This clonotype was seen only a few times. The J gene is TRBJ2-7, the V gene TRBV7-2; 15 nucleotides align to TRBD2. Germline CDR1 reads SGHTA; CDR2 reads FQGNSA. The CDR3 contains 17 residues. Unmatched junction bases numbered 3, after V lost 1 base and J lost 2 bases. Here the CDR3 reads CASSLGTSGRVTYEQYF. CDR3 DNA sequence: TGTGCCAGCAGCTTAGGGACTAGCGGGAGGGTTACCTACGAGCAGTACTTC.

A word on this clonotype: This may arise from a read error, as a much more abundant clone is one base away. The chain uses TRBV29-1 and TRBJ2-7; possible D gene TRBD1, 6 bases. Germline CDR1 SQVTM, CDR2 ANQGSEA. This CDR3 has 11 amino acids. The CDR3 region has the DNA TGCAGCGTTGAGGACAGCTACAAGCAGTACTTC. This encodes CSVEDSYKQYF.

This clonotype was counted a few times. This chain connects TRBV11-1 to TRBJ2-1; D is tentatively TRBD1 or TRBD2 (5 bases each). This CDR3 has 17 residues. Per germline, CDR1 SGHAT and CDR2 FQDESV (reference sequence). V lost 4 bases to trimming and J lost 3 bases, with 19 bases between them. The CDR3 region is CASSSHRDRIFYNEQFF. The CDR3 DNA sequence: TGTGCCAGCAGCTCGCACCGGGACCGGATTTTCTACAATGAGCAGTTCTTC.